A selection of T cell receptor beta chains follows, all from one sample in a study of Ad26.COV2.S vaccination and SARS-CoV-2 variants. Sequencing was performed with immunoSEQ multiplex PCR; in TCRdb, only in-frame clones are kept and a portion is missing. The table lists 350,000 to 500,000 clones, roughly 88% of them singletons, with less than 4% in the top ten. Here the sequenced sample was peripheral blood, taken in a trial of Ad26.COV2.S vaccine versus placebo. The receptor source for this set is a person aged 18-60 years who received the Ad26.COV2.S COVID-19 vaccine or a placebo. Each CDR3 is given with its conserved first and last residue. Only some rows state a clone size, as once, few, many or a class for expanded clones.

j_gene	v_gene	abundance	CDR3aa
TRBJ1-5	TRBV10-2	.	CASRAGVDQPQHF
TRBJ1-5	TRBV27	.	CASSLSGGEGRGQPQHF
TRBJ1-2	TRBV6-2/TRBV6-3	few	CASSYTENYGYTF
TRBJ1-1	TRBV18	.	CASSRTGGSDTEAFF
TRBJ2-3	TRBV7-9	.	CASSLPAGGGLSTDTQYF
TRBJ2-3	TRBV19	.	CASSAAGVSTDTQYF
TRBJ2-1	TRBV27	.	CASSYPSGGEQFF
TRBJ1-2	TRBV3-1/TRBV3-2	.	CASSFKGVATVYTF
TRBJ2-5	TRBV7-9	.	CASTRISGGGETQYF
TRBJ2-7	TRBV6-2/TRBV6-3	.	CASSWGAAYEQYF
TRBJ2-1	TRBV4-2	once	CASSPRTSGGSYNEQFF
TRBJ2-2	TRBV6-5	many	CASTLGGENTGELFF
TRBJ2-7	TRBV6-5	.	CASSYLEGLSYEQYF
TRBJ2-7	TRBV11-2	.	CASSLRRGELAYEQYF
TRBJ2-3	TRBV4-1	.	CASSQDRATDTQYF
TRBJ1-1	TRBV5-6	.	CASSFDRTMNTEAFF
TRBJ2-1	TRBV4-1	.	CASSPLGVGDNEQFF
TRBJ1-1	TRBV7-2	.	CASSWTGTNTEAFF
TRBJ2-1	TRBV28	.	CASSLGQGSYNEQFF
TRBJ1-5	TRBV6-5	.	CASSSRGQYSNQPQHF
TRBJ1-2	TRBV2	.	CASNSGLINYGYTF
TRBJ2-7	TRBV28	.	CASSFQGSSYEQYF
TRBJ1-6	TRBV4-3	.	CASSQDPTGQNSPLHF
TRBJ1-2	TRBV9	.	CASSEPPDGGRFGYTF
TRBJ2-1	TRBV12-3/TRBV12-4	.	CASSAALVNEQFF
TRBJ2-3	TRBV7-9	.	CASSLGEWTGRTDTQYF
TRBJ2-7	TRBV27	.	CASSLSGGSYEQYF
TRBJ2-2	TRBV9	.	CASSFTPASGGAGGELFF
TRBJ1-5	TRBV19	.	CASSLLRQGTYSNQPQHF
TRBJ2-1	TRBV4-2	.	CASSQAGQVYNEQFF
TRBJ1-1	TRBV19	.	CASSEGIKNTEAFF
TRBJ2-1	TRBV4-1	.	CASSGSPGNEQFF
TRBJ2-3	TRBV21-1	.	CASSKKTSGLRVQYF
TRBJ1-5	TRBV4-1	.	CASRKGLGEAYSNQPQHF